This is a list of T cell receptor beta chains from one sample in a study of cytomegalovirus exposure and HLA in healthy donors. Repertoires were generated with immunoSEQ multiplex PCR, while TCRdb's copy carries only in-frame clones and drops some. The repertoire includes about 150,000 clones, around four fifths of them detected once, and about 1.5% sits in the top ten. Sequences were obtained from PBMCs. These receptors all come from a woman aged 30 to 39 in good health and CMV-seronegative. The conserved cysteine and the conserved F or W are not part of the CDR3 here. Expanded clones get a size class; other rows say once, few or many, or leave the size out.

j_gene	abundance	v_gene	CDR3aa
TRBJ2-5	.	TRBV9	ASSVGPDYQETQY
TRBJ2-2	.	TRBV9	ASTLAGSTGELF
TRBJ1-2	once	TRBV6-1	ASSSGRSRGYT
TRBJ1-1	.	TRBV7-8	ASSSRRHANTEAF
TRBJ2-5	.	TRBV2	ASSVLWGGDRQETQY
TRBJ2-1	few	TRBV7-8	ATSGGVHAYNEQF
TRBJ1-5	.	TRBV7-3	ASSLKGGAGQPQH
TRBJ2-3	.	TRBV28	ASTDTLGTDTQY
TRBJ2-7	few	TRBV28	ASSLGLYEQY
TRBJ1-2	.	TRBV20-1	SDRGDYGYT
TRBJ1-1	.	TRBV10-3	AGRGTGNTEAF
TRBJ1-4	.	TRBV5-1	ASSLGGTGGEKLF
TRBJ2-7	.	TRBV5-5	ASSLGPGTYEQY
TRBJ2-7	.	TRBV28	ASTLGTSSYEQY
TRBJ2-1	.	TRBV5-4	ASSSGLAGAKAYNEQF
TRBJ2-3	few	TRBV6-4	ASSWAGGLTDTQY
TRBJ1-3	.	TRBV27	ASSVREGSGNTIY
TRBJ1-4	.	TRBV6-5	ASSRSPDEKLF
TRBJ2-3	medium-sized	TRBV4-1	ASSQEILAHLTDTQY
TRBJ2-3	.	TRBV18	ASSPPAVQRDTQY
TRBJ1-1	.	TRBV6-5	ASSQPGENTEAF
TRBJ2-7	.	TRBV5-6	ASSLAGRVYEQY
TRBJ2-1	.	TRBV11-2	ASSVDLAGGRNEQF
TRBJ1-1	few	TRBV6-1	ASSSTLVNTEAF
TRBJ1-1	.	TRBV30	AWSPGTGGTEAF
TRBJ2-5	.	TRBV5-6	ASSNLGSGGVKETQY
TRBJ1-3	few	TRBV11-3	ASSFIRDRGRSGNTIY
TRBJ1-4	.	TRBV21-1	ASSPRSQGEKLF
TRBJ2-7	.	TRBV5-1	ASSLDTTYEQY
TRBJ2-7	.	TRBV5-1	ASSEGVGTGTEQY
TRBJ1-5	.	TRBV7-9	ASSPGGAQGAGQPQH
TRBJ1-2	.	TRBV7-2	ASSVGQAANYGYT
TRBJ2-7	once	TRBV10-3	AHTPGQGYEQY
TRBJ2-5	.	TRBV7-2	ASSNNRVLTQY
TRBJ2-1	.	TRBV7-2	ASSLDGSSYNEQF
TRBJ1-1	once	TRBV19	ASSIDRSGTSRMNTEAF
TRBJ2-1	.	TRBV27	ASRSTGTGGNEQF
TRBJ2-1	.	TRBV18	ASSPTPSGGADEQF
TRBJ1-5	.	TRBV6-1	ASSVQGMSQPQH
TRBJ2-7	.	TRBV7-6	ASSPFSGGSYEQY